These 5 T cell receptor beta chains share one sample of origin, sequenced in a study of T cell responses to AZD1222 COVID-19 vaccine. The method was immunoSEQ multiplex PCR; TCRdb's version includes in-frame clones alone and lacks a portion of them. The sample consists of more than 100,000 clones, approximately 88% of them appearing once. The specimen was peripheral blood, collected on day 0 of AZD1222 vaccination. These receptors came from an adult in good health.

This chain links TRBV19 with TRBJ1-3, with D uncertain. Germline V CDR1 and CDR2: LNHDA, SQIVND (reference sequence). This CDR3 is built from 14 residues. V gave up 6 bases and J gave up 0 bases, with 9 bases separating them. CDR3 in amino acids: CASSLVISGNTIYF. For the CDR3, the DNA is TGTGCCAGTAGCCTCGTGATCTCTGGAAACACCATATATTTT.

The chain uses TRBV2 and TRBJ2-3; 8 bases map to TRBD1. The trim removed 3 bases at V and 0 bases at J, leaving 2 bases unmatched. The CDR3 covers 15 residues. Germline CDR1 reads SNHLY; CDR2 reads FYNNEI. CDR3 region: CASSETGDSTDTQYF. In DNA form, the CDR3 reads TGTGCCAGCAGTGAGACAGGGGACAGCACAGATACGCAGTATTTT. Based on the CDR3 plus reference TRBV2 and TRBJ2-3, the full variable domain is EPEVTQTPSHQVTQMGQEVILRCVPISNHLYFYWYRQILGQKVEFLVSFYNNEISEKSEIFDDQFSVERPDGSNFTLKIRSTKLEDSAMYFCASSETGDSTDTQYFGPGTRLTVL.

This chain joins TRBV27 and TRBJ1-6; D unresolved. The germline gives CDR1 MNHEY, CDR2 SMNVEV (reference sequence). The V gene lost 5 bases and the J gene lost 9 bases, with 17 bases spanning the gap. This CDR3 is built from 15 residues. CDR3 nucleotides: TGTGCCAGCAGTCCCCGGGCACAGCGGGGTTCACCCCTCCACTTT. As protein: CASSPRAQRGSPLHF.

The chain's CDR3 is CASSPRDSAVVDYGYTF. The CDR3, as DNA: TGTGCCAGCAGCCCCCGGGACAGCGCCGTCGTGGACTATGGCTACACCTTC. V gene TRBV9 combines with J gene TRBJ1-2; 7 bases map to TRBD1. The ends lost 4 bases at V and 3 bases at J; junction bases unmatched: 15. The CDR3 has 17 amino acids. The germline CDR1 and CDR2 sequences are SGDLS and YYNGEE.

The CDR3 coding sequence is TGCAGCGTTGAAGAGGGAGCAGGCTACGAGCAGTACTTC. Amino acids: CSVEEGAGYEQYF. V usage is TRBV29-1 and J usage is TRBJ2-7, with D perhaps matching TRBD2 (5 bases). In germline, CDR1 is SQVTM, CDR2 ANQGSEA. Trimming took off 0 bases at V and 3 bases at J, with 9 bases between the two ends. The CDR3 runs to 13 residues.